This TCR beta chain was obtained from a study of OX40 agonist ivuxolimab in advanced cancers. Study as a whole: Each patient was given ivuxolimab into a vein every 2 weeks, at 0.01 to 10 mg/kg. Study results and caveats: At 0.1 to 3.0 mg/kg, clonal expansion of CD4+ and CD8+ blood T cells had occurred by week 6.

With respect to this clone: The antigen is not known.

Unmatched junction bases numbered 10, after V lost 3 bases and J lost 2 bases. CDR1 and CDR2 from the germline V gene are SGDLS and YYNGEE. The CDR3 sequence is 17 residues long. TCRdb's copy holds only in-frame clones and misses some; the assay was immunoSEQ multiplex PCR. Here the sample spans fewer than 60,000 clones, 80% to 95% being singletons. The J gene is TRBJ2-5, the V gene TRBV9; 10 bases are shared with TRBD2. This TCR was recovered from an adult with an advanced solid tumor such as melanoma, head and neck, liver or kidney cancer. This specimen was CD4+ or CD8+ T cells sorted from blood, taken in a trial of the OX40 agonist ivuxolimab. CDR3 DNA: TGTGCCAGCAGCGCGGATCCCGGGACTAGCGCACAAGAGACCCAGTACTTC. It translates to CASSADPGTSAQETQYF.